The T cell receptor beta chain under discussion was sequenced for a study of T cells in Graves' hyperthyroidism and ophthalmopathy. Study-level points and caveats: A model built on 13 V-J features separated ophthalmopathy from stable hyperthyroidism. A median around 6.4 months before onset, the model predicted ophthalmopathy.

Germline V gene data show CDR1 as MNHEY and CDR2 as SMNVEV (reference sequence). V shed 6 bases and J shed 0 bases, with 8 bases lying between them. The CDR3 runs to 13 residues. Uncontrolled infection, other autoimmune disease, pregnancy or lactation barred patients from enrollment. This clonotype was detected ten times or more. Its antigen is as yet unknown. Amplified TCR beta CDR3 regions came from RNA transcripts. The TCR CDR3 was amplified in a first-round RT-PCR using the HTBI primer set. TCRdb re-called the multiplex PCR reads through MiXCR, storing one row per CDR3 protein. Of about 600,000 distinct CDR3 sequences in the sample, 12% to 15% were seen once.

The receptor was derived from a woman under 30 with Graves' ophthalmopathy. The sequenced sample was blood. The chain combines TRBV27 with TRBJ2-5; the D is unclear. The CDR3 region has the DNA TGTGCCAGCAGATCAGGAAACCAAGAGACCCAGTACTTC. Amino acids: CASRSGNQETQYF.